This T cell receptor (beta chain) originates from a study of regulatory T cells in long-lasting Graves disease. Study-wide findings and caveats: The number of shared public clonotypes was higher in persistent patients (roughly 3,000) than new patients (966).

Regarding time point: newly diagnosed GD, antithyroid drugs for less than 3 months. Making the TCR library involved RNA that had been extracted from PBMCs. Looked up from germline, CDR1 is SGHRS and CDR2 is YFSETQ. The CDR3 length is 13 residues. Trimming removed 4 bases at V and 5 bases at J, with 11 bases between. This clonotype has at least ten counts. The antigen is unknown. HTBI primers from iRepertoire and Arm-PCR of CDR3 regions yielded the TCR beta libraries. TCRdb analysed the multiplex PCR reads with MiXCR anew, one entry per CDR3 protein. The sample has approximately 480,000 distinct CDR3 sequences; around 15% are singletons. These data were also reused for a study on T cells in Graves' hyperthyroidism and ophthalmopathy. From that report: HTBI primers were the set used in a first-round RT-PCR of the TCR CDR3. A model of 13 V-J features distinguished ophthalmopathy from stable hyperthyroidism.

The receptor was isolated from a man aged 35 to 55 with Graves disease. The J gene is TRBJ2-3, the V gene TRBV5-1; possible D gene TRBD2, 6 bases. The sequences come from peripheral blood mononuclear cells (PBMCs), collected at new diagnosis, from a patient treated with antithyroid drugs. CDR3 sequence reads: CASSREIGDTQYF. The DNA of the CDR3 is TGCGCCAGCAGCCGGGAGATCGGAGATACGCAGTATTTT.